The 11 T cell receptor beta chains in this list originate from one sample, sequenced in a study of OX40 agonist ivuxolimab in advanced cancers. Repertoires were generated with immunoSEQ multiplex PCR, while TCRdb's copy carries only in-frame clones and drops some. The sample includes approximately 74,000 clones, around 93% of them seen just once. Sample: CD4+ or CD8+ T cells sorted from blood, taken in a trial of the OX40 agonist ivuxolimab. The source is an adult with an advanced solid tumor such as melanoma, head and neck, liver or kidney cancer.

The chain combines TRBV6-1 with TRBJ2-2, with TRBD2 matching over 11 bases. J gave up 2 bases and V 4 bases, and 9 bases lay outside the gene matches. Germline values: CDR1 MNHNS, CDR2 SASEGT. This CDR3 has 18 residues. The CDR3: CASSAPPGLAANTGELFF. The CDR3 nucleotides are TGTGCCAGCAGTGCCCCCCCGGGACTAGCGGCCAACACCGGGGAGCTGTTTTTT.

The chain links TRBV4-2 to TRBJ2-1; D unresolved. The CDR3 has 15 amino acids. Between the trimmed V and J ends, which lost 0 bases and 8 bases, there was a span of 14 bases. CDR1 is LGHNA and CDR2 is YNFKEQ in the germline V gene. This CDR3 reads CASSQDLGLPDEQFF. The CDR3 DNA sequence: TGTGCCAGCAGCCAAGATCTAGGTCTCCCCGATGAGCAGTTCTTC.

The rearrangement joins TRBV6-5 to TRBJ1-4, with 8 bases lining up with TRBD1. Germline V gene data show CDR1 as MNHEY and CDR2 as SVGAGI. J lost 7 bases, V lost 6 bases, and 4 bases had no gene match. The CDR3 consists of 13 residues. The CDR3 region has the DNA TGTGCCAGCAGCGTAGACAGGGGTGAAAAACTGTTTTTT. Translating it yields CASSVDRGEKLFF.

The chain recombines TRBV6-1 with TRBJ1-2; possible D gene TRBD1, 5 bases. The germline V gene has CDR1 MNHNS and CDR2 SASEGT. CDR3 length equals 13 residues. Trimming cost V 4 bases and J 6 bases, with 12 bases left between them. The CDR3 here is CASSASRANGYTF. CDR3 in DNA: TGTGCCAGCAGTGCGTCCAGGGCAAATGGCTACACCTTC.

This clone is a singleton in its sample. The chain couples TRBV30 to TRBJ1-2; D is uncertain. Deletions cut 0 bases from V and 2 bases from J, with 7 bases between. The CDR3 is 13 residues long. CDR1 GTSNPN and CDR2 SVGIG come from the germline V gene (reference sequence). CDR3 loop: CAWSVKVNYGYTF. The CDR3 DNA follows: TGTGCCTGGAGTGTTAAGGTGAACTATGGCTACACCTTC.

CDR3 in DNA: TGTGCCAGCAGCTTACAGTCTAGCGGATTCTACGAGCAGTACTTC. Protein sequence: CASSLQSSGFYEQYF. This chain connects TRBV7-2 to TRBJ2-7; 7 bases line up with TRBD2. The CDR3 is 15 residues long. Germline loops: CDR1 SGHTA, CDR2 FQGNSA. J gave up 3 bases and V 2 bases, and 7 bases lay outside the gene matches.

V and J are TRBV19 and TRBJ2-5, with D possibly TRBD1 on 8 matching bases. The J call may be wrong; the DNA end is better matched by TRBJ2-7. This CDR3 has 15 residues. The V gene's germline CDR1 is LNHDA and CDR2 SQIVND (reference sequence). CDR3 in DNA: TGTGCCAGTAGTACCACAGGGGGGGCCTCCTACGAGCAGTACTTC. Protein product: CASSTTGGASYEQYF.

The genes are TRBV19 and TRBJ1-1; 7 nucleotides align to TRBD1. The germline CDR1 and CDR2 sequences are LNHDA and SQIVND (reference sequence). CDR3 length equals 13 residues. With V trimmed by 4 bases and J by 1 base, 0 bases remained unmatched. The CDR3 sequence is CASSRQGNTEAFF. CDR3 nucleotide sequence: TGTGCCAGTAGTAGACAGGGGAACACTGAAGCTTTCTTT.

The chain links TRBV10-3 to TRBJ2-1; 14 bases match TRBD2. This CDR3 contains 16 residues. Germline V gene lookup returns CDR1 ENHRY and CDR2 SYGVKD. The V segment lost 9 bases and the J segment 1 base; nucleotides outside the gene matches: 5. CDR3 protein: CAIQTSGRVSYNEQFF. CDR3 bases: TGTGCCATTCAGACTAGCGGGAGGGTATCCTACAATGAGCAGTTCTTC.

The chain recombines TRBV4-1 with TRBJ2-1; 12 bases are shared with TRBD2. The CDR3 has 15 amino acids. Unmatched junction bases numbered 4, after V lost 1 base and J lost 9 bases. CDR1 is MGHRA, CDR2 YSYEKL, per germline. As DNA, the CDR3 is TGCGCCAGCAGCCAAGGACTAGCGGGAGTGGCTGAGCAGTTCTTC. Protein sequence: CASSQGLAGVAEQFF.

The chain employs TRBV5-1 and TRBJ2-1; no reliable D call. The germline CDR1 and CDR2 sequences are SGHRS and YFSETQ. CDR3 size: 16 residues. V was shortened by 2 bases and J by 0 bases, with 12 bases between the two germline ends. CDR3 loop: CASSLIPGTSYNEQFF. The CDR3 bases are TGCGCCAGCAGCTTAATCCCGGGTACCTCCTACAATGAGCAGTTCTTC.